This T cell receptor beta chain was identified in a study of vaccination and CD4 T cells after COVID-19. Across the whole study: The post-COVID samples were taken a median around 100 days after diagnosis, anywhere from 35 to 161. Stimulation used overlapping spike peptides from SARS-CoV-2, HCoV-NL63, HCoV-OC43 and HCoV-229E.

Germline V CDR1 and CDR2: LNHDA, SQIVND (reference sequence). Trimming took 4 bases from V and 7 from J; bases not matched to a gene: 3. This CDR3 is built from 14 residues. With the Oncomine TCR Beta short-read assay, DNA from cultured CD4+ T cells was sequenced. TCRdb reprocessed the PCR reads via MiXCR and lists one record per CDR3 protein. The sample has about 9,500 distinct CDR3 sequences; 68% are singletons. Of note for this clonotype: Its antigen is unidentified.

As to treatment: roughly ten-day PBMC culture with coronavirus spike peptide pools or control peptides (ViraFEST assay). Study conclusions and caveats: The median SARS-CoV-2-reactive clonotype number increased from about 20 to 38, without statistical significance.

This specimen was CD4+ T cells from blood, cultured in vitro, taken before SARS-CoV-2 vaccination. This chain links TRBV19 with TRBJ1-5; 11 bases are a match to TRBD1. This sequence originates from a human donor who had recovered from COVID-19. The CDR3 DNA follows: TGTGCCAGTAGTAGGACAGGGGGCGGACAGCCCCAGCATTTT. It yields the protein CASSRTGGGQPQHF.